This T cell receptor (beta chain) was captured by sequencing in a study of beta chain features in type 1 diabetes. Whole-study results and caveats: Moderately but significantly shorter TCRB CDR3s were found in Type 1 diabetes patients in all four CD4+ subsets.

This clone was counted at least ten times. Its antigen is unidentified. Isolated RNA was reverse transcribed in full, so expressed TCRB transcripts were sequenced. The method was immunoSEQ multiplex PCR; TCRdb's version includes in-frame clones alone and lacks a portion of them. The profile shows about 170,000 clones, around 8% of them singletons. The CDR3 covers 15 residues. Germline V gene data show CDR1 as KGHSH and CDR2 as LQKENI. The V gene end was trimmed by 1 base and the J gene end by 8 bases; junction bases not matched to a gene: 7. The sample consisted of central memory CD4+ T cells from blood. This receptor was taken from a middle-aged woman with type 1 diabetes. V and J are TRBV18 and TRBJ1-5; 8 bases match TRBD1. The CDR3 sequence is CASSPRQGNMEPQHF. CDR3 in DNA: TGTGCCAGCTCACCACGACAGGGGAACATGGAGCCCCAGCATTTT.